The rows below give T cell receptor beta chains drawn from one sample of a study of T cell repertoires in cytomegalovirus infection. TCRdb re-called the reads through MiXCR, storing one row per CDR3 protein. The sample holds approximately 120,000 distinct CDR3 sequences; around 32% are singletons and the top ten take about 53%. Antigens of these TCRs are unknown. The source material was CD8+ T cells from cultured PBMCs, sampled from culture after CMV antigen stimulation. These receptors were collected from a human donor in good health (CMV status not recorded). Some clones in this sample may be carry-over from other donors' samples. Each CDR3 is given with its conserved first and last residue. A D gene is named only where the DNA matches it firmly. The listing skips clone size in some rows; elsewhere it reads once, few, many or a size class.

V,J,D,size,DNA,CDR3
TRBV12-3/TRBV12-4,TRBJ2-1,.,few,TGTGCCAGCACTAAAACCCCTGGTGGCTACAATGAGCAGTTCTTC,CASTKTPGGYNEQFF
TRBV6-2/TRBV6-3,TRBJ1-5,.,.,TGTGCCAGCAGTTATCTGAGCCGTTCCAATCAGCCCCAGCATTTT,CASSYLSRSNQPQHF
TRBV7-6,TRBJ1-4,.,.,TGTGCCAGCAGCTTAGTCTTTGTTTGGCCGTTGGCAACTAATGAAAAACTGTTTTTT,CASSLVFVWPLATNEKLFF
TRBV7-8,TRBJ2-1,.,many,TGTGCCAGCAGCGGGGGCGGTAGGCCCTACAATGAGCAGTTCTTC,CASSGGGRPYNEQFF
TRBV4-1,TRBJ1-2,.,few,TGCGCCAGCAGCCAAGGCGCTGGGGCGTACGGCTACACCTTC,CASSQGAGAYGYTF
TRBV5-1,TRBJ1-2,.,.,TGCGCCAGCAGCTTGGTTCTGGAACCTAATGGCTACACCTTC,CASSLVLEPNGYTF
TRBV6-2/TRBV6-3,TRBJ2-3,TRBD1,.,TGTGCCAGCACCGACCGGGACAGTTACACAGATACGCAGTATTTT,CASTDRDSYTDTQYF
TRBV7-6,TRBJ2-3,.,many,TGTGCCAGCAGCCCCGACATGGATACGCAGTATTTT,CASSPDMDTQYF
TRBV7-8,TRBJ2-3,.,.,TGTGCCAGCAGCTTAGTGGCCAGGCCGACTTCCACAGATACGCAGTATTTT,CASSLVARPTSTDTQYF
TRBV7-2,TRBJ2-7,.,many,TGTGCCAGCAGCGTAGGGGGGGGAGGGGTTTACGAGCAGTACTTC,CASSVGGGGVYEQYF
TRBV6-1,TRBJ2-7,TRBD2,many,TGTGCCAGCGGGCTAGCGGGGGGTGACTCCTACGAGCAGTACTTC,CASGLAGGDSYEQYF
TRBV3-1,TRBJ1-5,.,.,TGTGCCAGCAGCCAAGATCCGAGTAGCAATCAGCCCCAGCATTTT,CASSQDPSSNQPQHF
TRBV7-6,TRBJ1-6,TRBD1,.,TGTGCCAGCAGCTTAAGACAGGGTTATAATTCACCCCTCCACTTT,CASSLRQGYNSPLHF
TRBV19,TRBJ2-3,.,.,TGTGCCAGTAGTCTTTACCCCACCGACCAGGGAGATACGCAGTATTTT,CASSLYPTDQGDTQYF
TRBV7-2,TRBJ2-3,.,many,TGTGCCAGCAGCTTGAGAGAGGTTGGGCGGTCACGGGCAGATACGCAGTATTTT,CASSLREVGRSRADTQYF
TRBV19,TRBJ2-7,.,few,TGTGCCAGTAGTCCCACCCGGGGGGCTACCCCCGAGCAGTACTTC,CASSPTRGATPEQYF
TRBV28,TRBJ2-7,TRBD1,.,TGTGCCAGCAGTCGACAGGGGGACTACGAGCAGTACTTC,CASSRQGDYEQYF
TRBV4-1,TRBJ1-3,.,.,TGCGCCAGCAGCCAAGCTCTCTCCGGGGTTGGAAACACCATATATTTT,CASSQALSGVGNTIYF
TRBV5-6,TRBJ2-7,TRBD1,many,TGTGCCAGCAGCGGAACGACAGGGGGCGAGCAGTACTTC,CASSGTTGGEQYF
TRBV15,TRBJ2-7,.,.,TGTGCCACCAGCAGAGCCGGGATAAGCTCCTACGAGCAGTACTTC,CATSRAGISSYEQYF
TRBV5-8,TRBJ2-7,.,.,TGTGCCAGCGTCCTCCGCGGGCAGGGGTCCTACGAGCAGTACTTC,CASVLRGQGSYEQYF
TRBV12-3/TRBV12-4,TRBJ1-2,.,few,TGTGCCAGCAGTTTGTCTAAAGGAGGCGGTAACTATGGCTACACCTTC,CASSLSKGGGNYGYTF
TRBV7-9,TRBJ1-1,.,many,TGTGCCAGCAGCTTGGGCGGCGCTGAAGCTTTCTTT,CASSLGGAEAFF
TRBV7-9,TRBJ2-2,.,.,TGTGCCAGCAGCTTTCAGGGTCGAGAGGAAACCGGGGAGCTGTTTTTT,CASSFQGREETGELFF
TRBV12-3/TRBV12-4,TRBJ1-3,.,few,TGTGCCAGCAGTTTAGCGCTTTTCATTGACACCATATATTTT,CASSLALFIDTIYF
TRBV29-1,TRBJ2-1,TRBD1,.,TGCAGCGGTGACAGGGGGAATATTGGGGAGCAGTTCTTC,CSGDRGNIGEQFF
TRBV5-6,TRBJ2-7,.,.,TGTGCCAGCAGCTTGGATCGGCCTTACGAGCAGTACTTC,CASSLDRPYEQYF
TRBV5-7,TRBJ1-1,.,many,TGTGCCAGCAGCACAACCACAGGACTCTCCCCCATAAACACTGAAGCTTTCTTT,CASSTTTGLSPINTEAFF
TRBV12-3/TRBV12-4,TRBJ1-5,TRBD1,few,TGTGCCAGCAGTTTTTGGATCATCGGGACAGTCGCTTTTGGGACGCGTAATCAGCCCCAGCATTTT,CASSFWIIGTVAFGTRNQPQHF
TRBV7-7,TRBJ2-5,.,few,TGTGCTAGCAGTCGGAGGCAGGGGTACCAAGAGACCCAGTACTTC,CASSRRQGYQETQYF
TRBV4-3,TRBJ2-3,.,.,TGCGCCAGCAGCCAAGATGGAGCGGACACAGATACGCAGTATTTT,CASSQDGADTDTQYF
TRBV27,TRBJ1-1,.,.,TGTGCCAGCACGGTCCACTCAGGGGACCCTGAAGCTTTCTTT,CASTVHSGDPEAFF
TRBV19,TRBJ2-1,.,few,TGTGCCAGTAGTAGACTGTTTCGGGAATCCTACAATGAGCAGTTCTTC,CASSRLFRESYNEQFF
TRBV5-4,TRBJ1-6,TRBD1,.,TGTGCCAGCAGCTCGGACAGGGACAATTCACCCCTCCACTTT,CASSSDRDNSPLHF
TRBV7-3,TRBJ2-6,.,.,TGTGCCAGCAGCTTAATTCCCCCGGACAGCTCTGGGGCCAACGTCCTGACTTTC,CASSLIPPDSSGANVLTF
TRBV7-6,TRBJ2-2,TRBD2,many,TGTGCCAGCAGCTTAGCCGGGACTAGCGGCATAAACACCGGGGAGCTGTTTTTT,CASSLAGTSGINTGELFF
TRBV7-6,TRBJ1-5,.,many,TGTGCCAGCAGCTTAGGGGGGGACGTCCAGCCCCAGCATTTT,CASSLGGDVQPQHF
TRBV7-9,TRBJ1-2,.,many,TGTGCCAGCAGCTTAATGGTGGGCAGGGTAAACGGCTACACCTTC,CASSLMVGRVNGYTF
TRBV27,TRBJ2-1,TRBD2,.,TGTGCCAGCAGTCTTGGGGGGGAGCTTGATGAGCAGTTCTTC,CASSLGGELDEQFF
TRBV5-4,TRBJ2-7,TRBD2,few,TGTGCCAGCAGCCATCTGCCGGGGTTAGCGGGGAGGCCTTCCTACGAGCAGTACTTC,CASSHLPGLAGRPSYEQYF
TRBV29-1,TRBJ2-7,TRBD1,once,TGCAGCGTTGAAGCCCCGACAGGGCGCGAGCAGTACTTC,CSVEAPTGREQYF
TRBV7-8,TRBJ2-7,TRBD1,.,TGTGCCAGCAGCTTCCCCGGGACAGGGACCTACGAGCAGTACTTC,CASSFPGTGTYEQYF
TRBV6-2/TRBV6-3,TRBJ2-7,.,few,TGTGCCAGCAGTTACTCGTCGAACGAGCAGTACTTC,CASSYSSNEQYF
TRBV12-3/TRBV12-4,TRBJ2-7,.,.,TGTGCCAGCAGTATCTTAGACGAGCAGTACTTC,CASSILDEQYF
TRBV6-1,TRBJ1-2,.,.,TGTGCCAGCAGCGACCAGGGACGAGGGGACTATGGCTACACCTTC,CASSDQGRGDYGYTF
TRBV7-6,TRBJ1-1,TRBD1,few,TGTGCCAGCAGTGAGACAGGGGTGAACACTGAAGCTTTCTTT,CASSETGVNTEAFF
TRBV27,TRBJ1-1,.,.,TGTGCCAGCAGTTTATCGGTGTTCACTGAAGCTTTCTTT,CASSLSVFTEAFF
TRBV12-3/TRBV12-4,TRBJ2-5,TRBD2,few,TGTGCCAGCAGCCCAGCGGGGTTTCAAGAGACCCAGTACTTC,CASSPAGFQETQYF
TRBV6-5,TRBJ1-2,.,.,TGTGCCAGTAAAGGAGACGGGGGCTATGGCTACACCTTC,CASKGDGGYGYTF
TRBV4-1,TRBJ2-1,.,.,TGCGCCAGCAGCCAAGATTCGATACGTGAGGGGTACAATGAGCAGTTCTTC,CASSQDSIREGYNEQFF
TRBV6-5,TRBJ2-7,TRBD1,.,TGTGCCAGCAGTTACTCGCGGACAGGCTACGAGCAGTACTTC,CASSYSRTGYEQYF
TRBV15,TRBJ2-6,.,.,TGTGCCACCAGCAGAGGACAGGGAGGAAGTGGGGCCAACGTCCTGACTTTC,CATSRGQGGSGANVLTF
TRBV6-5,TRBJ2-1,.,.,TGTGCCAGCAGTTACTATAGTGGGAGCAATGAGCAGTTCTTC,CASSYYSGSNEQFF
TRBV5-5,TRBJ2-7,TRBD1,.,TGTGCCAGCAGCTCCCTATGGACAGGTTGGGACGAGCAGTACTTC,CASSSLWTGWDEQYF
TRBV12-3/TRBV12-4,TRBJ2-1,.,few,TGTGCCAGCAGTTTAGGGACACAAAATGAGCAGTTCTTC,CASSLGTQNEQFF